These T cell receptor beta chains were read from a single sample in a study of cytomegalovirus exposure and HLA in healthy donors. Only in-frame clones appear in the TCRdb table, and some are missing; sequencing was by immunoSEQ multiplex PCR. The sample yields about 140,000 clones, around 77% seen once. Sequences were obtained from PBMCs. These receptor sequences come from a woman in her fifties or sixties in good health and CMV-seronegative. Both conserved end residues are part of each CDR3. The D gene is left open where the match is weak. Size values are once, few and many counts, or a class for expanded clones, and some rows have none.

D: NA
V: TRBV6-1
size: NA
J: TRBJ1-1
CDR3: CASSEIGVNTEAFF
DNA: TGTGCCAGCAGTGAAATAGGGGTGAACACTGAAGCTTTCTTT

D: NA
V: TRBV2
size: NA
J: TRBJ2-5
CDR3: CASSRTGLQETQYF
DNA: TGTGCCAGCAGTCGGACTGGTTTACAAGAGACCCAGTACTTC

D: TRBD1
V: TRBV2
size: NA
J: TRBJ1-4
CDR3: CASSGMDRGAKTNEKLFF
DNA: TGTGCCAGCAGTGGGATGGACAGGGGAGCAAAAACTAATGAAAAACTGTTTTTT

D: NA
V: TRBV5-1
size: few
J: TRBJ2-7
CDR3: CASSLDPSTYEQYF
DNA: TGCGCCAGCAGCTTGGATCCCAGTACCTACGAGCAGTACTTC

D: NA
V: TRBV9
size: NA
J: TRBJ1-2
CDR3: CASSARTDFNYGYTF
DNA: TGTGCCAGCAGCGCCAGGACGGACTTCAACTATGGCTACACCTTC

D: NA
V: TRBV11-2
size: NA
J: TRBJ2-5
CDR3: CASRKEGGASETQYF
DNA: TGTGCCAGCAGAAAGGAGGGGGGGGCCTCGGAGACCCAGTACTTC

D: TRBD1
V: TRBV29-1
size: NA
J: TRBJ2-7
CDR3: CSAKGQGSSYEQYF
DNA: TGCAGCGCGAAAGGACAGGGATCCTCCTACGAGCAGTACTTC

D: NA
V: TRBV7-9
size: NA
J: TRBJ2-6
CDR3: CASSLLVFAADSGANVLTF
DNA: TGTGCCAGCAGCTTATTGGTGTTTGCAGCGGACTCTGGGGCCAACGTCCTGACTTTC

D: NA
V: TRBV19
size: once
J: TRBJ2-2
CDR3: CASKTATNTGELFF
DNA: TGTGCCAGTAAGACAGCCACAAACACCGGGGAGCTGTTTTTT

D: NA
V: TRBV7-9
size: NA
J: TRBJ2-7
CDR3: CSSSFLDYEQYF
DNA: TGTTCCAGCAGCTTCCTAGACTACGAGCAGTACTTC

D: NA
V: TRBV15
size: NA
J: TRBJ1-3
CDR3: CATSRTRNSGNTIYF
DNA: TGTGCCACCAGCCGTACTAGGAACTCTGGAAACACCATATATTTT

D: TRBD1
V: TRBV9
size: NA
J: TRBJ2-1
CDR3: CASSPHGQGAINEQFF
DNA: TGTGCCAGCAGCCCACACGGACAGGGGGCGATAAATGAGCAGTTCTTC

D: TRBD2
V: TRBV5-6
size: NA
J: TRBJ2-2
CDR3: CASRSLTSGAGELFF
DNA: TGTGCCAGCAGGTCTTTGACTAGCGGGGCCGGGGAGCTGTTTTTT

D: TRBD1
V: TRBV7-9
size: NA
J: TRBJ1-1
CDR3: CASSLEAGGTEAFF
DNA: TGTGCCAGCAGCTTAGAGGCAGGGGGCACTGAAGCTTTCTTT

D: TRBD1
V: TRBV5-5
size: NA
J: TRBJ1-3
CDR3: CASSQGADSGNTIYF
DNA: TGTGCCAGCAGCCAGGGGGCAGATTCTGGAAACACCATATATTTT

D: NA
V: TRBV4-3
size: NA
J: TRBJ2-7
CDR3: CASSQDRENEQYF
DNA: TGCGCCAGCAGCCAAGATCGGGAAAACGAGCAGTACTTC

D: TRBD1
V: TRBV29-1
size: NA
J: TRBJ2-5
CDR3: CSAGQGIQETQYF
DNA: TGCAGCGCCGGACAGGGGATCCAAGAGACCCAGTACTTC

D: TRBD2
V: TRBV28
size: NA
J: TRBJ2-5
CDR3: CASSSYIVAGGPQETQYF
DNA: TGTGCCAGCAGCTCTTACATTGTAGCGGGGGGGCCTCAAGAGACCCAGTACTTC

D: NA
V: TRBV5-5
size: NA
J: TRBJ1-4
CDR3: CASSLGLGGEKLFF
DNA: TGTGCCAGCAGCTTGGGTCTGGGAGGCGAAAAACTGTTTTTT

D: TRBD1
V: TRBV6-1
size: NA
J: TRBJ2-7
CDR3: CASRDRELIHEQYF
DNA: TGTGCCAGCAGGGACAGGGAACTCATCCACGAGCAGTACTTC

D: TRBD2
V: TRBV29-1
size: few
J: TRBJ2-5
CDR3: CSVDPGLAAFGTQYF
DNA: TGCAGCGTAGATCCGGGACTAGCGGCATTCGGGACCCAGTACTTC

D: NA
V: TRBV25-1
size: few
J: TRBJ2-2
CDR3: CASSELRTSATGELFF
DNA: TGTGCCAGCAGTGAATTGAGGACAAGTGCCACCGGGGAGCTGTTTTTT

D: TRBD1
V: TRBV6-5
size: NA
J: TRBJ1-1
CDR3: CASSPGQYTEAFF
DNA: TGTGCCAGCAGTCCGGGACAGTACACTGAAGCTTTCTTT

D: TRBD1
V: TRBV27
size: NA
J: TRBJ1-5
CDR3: CASSIYGTGADNQPQHF
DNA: TGTGCCAGCAGTATATACGGGACAGGGGCGGACAATCAGCCCCAGCATTTT

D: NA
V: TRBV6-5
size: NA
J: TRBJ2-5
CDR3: CASSYLRGREETQYF
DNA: TGTGCCAGCAGCTATCTCAGGGGGCGGGAGGAGACCCAGTACTTC

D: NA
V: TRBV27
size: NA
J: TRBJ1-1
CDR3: CASSYRANTEAFF
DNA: TGTGCCAGCAGTTACAGGGCGAACACTGAAGCTTTCTTT

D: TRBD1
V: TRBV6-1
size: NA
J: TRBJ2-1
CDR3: CASRGGDRGYEQFF
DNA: TGTGCCAGCAGGGGAGGGGACAGGGGCTATGAGCAGTTCTTC

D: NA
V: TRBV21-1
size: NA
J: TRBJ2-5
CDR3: CASSRDIQETQYF
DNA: TGTGCCAGCAGTCGGGACATCCAAGAGACCCAGTACTTC

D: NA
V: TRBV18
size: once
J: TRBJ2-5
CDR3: CASSPSRGQETQYF
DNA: TGTGCCAGCTCACCAAGCAGGGGCCAAGAGACCCAGTACTTC

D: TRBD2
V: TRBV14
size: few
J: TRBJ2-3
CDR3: CASSQDLAGTYTDTQYF
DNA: TGTGCCAGCAGCCAAGACTTAGCGGGGACTTACACAGATACGCAGTATTTT

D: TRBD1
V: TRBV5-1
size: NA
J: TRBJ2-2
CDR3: CASSNDRGTGELFF
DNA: TGCGCCAGCAGCAACGACAGGGGAACCGGGGAGCTGTTTTTT

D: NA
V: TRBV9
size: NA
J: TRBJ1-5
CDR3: CASSVGGSSNQPQHF
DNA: TGTGCCAGCAGCGTAGGTGGCAGTAGCAATCAGCCCCAGCATTTT

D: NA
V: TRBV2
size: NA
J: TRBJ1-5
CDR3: CASRRVGGRDSNQPQHF
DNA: TGTGCCAGCAGGAGGGTCGGGGGGAGGGATAGCAATCAGCCCCAGCATTTT

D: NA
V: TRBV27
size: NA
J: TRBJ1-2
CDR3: CASKNPLRDTQGGYTF
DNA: TGTGCCAGCAAGAACCCCTTGAGGGACACCCAAGGGGGCTACACCTTC

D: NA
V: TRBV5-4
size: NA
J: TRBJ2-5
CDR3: CASSLRGGAETQYF
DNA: TGTGCCAGCAGCTTACGAGGGGGGGCGGAGACCCAGTACTTC

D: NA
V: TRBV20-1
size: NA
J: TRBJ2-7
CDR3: CSARTSYEQYF
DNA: TGCAGTGCTAGGACTAGCTACGAGCAGTACTTC

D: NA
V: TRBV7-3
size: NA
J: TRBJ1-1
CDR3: CASSLTRGEGEAFF
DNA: TGTGCCAGCAGCTTAACCCGTGGGGAGGGCGAAGCTTTCTTT

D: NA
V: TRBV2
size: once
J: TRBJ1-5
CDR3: CASSGSGNQPQHF
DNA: TGTGCCAGCTCGGGTTCTGGCAATCAGCCCCAGCATTTT

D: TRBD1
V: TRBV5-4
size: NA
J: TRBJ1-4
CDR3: CASSRTAGGGNEKLFF
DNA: TGTGCCAGCAGCCGGACGGCAGGGGGAGGTAATGAAAAACTGTTTTTT

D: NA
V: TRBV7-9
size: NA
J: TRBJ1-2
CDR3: CASSAPGAANYGYTF
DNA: TGTGCCAGCAGCGCTCCAGGGGCAGCCAACTATGGCTACACCTTC

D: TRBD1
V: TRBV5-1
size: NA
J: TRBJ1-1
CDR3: CASSTGQANTEAFF
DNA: TGCGCCAGCAGCACCGGACAGGCTAACACTGAAGCTTTCTTT

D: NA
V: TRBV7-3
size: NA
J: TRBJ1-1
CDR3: CASSPTRGEAFF
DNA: TGTGCCAGCAGCCCTACAAGGGGAGAAGCTTTCTTT

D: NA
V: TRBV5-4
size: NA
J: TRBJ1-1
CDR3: CASSLSSVNTEAFF
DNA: TGTGCCAGCAGCTTGTCTAGCGTGAACACTGAAGCTTTCTTT

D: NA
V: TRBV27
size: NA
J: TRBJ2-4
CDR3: CASSLPGKNIQYF
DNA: TGTGCCAGCAGTTTACCCGGGAAAAACATTCAGTACTTC

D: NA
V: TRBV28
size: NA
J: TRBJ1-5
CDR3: CASSTGGQPQHF
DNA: TGTGCCAGCAGTACGGGTGGTCAGCCCCAGCATTTT

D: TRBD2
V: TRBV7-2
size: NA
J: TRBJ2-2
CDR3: CASSRRGTGELFF
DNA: TGTGCCAGCAGCCGGCGGGGGACCGGGGAGCTGTTTTTT

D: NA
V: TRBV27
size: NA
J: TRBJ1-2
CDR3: CASSFQGGGYGYTF
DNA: TGTGCCAGCAGTTTTCAGGGAGGAGGCTATGGCTACACCTTC

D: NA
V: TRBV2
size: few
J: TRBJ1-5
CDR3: CASSEWDNNQPQHF
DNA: TGTGCCAGCAGTGAATGGGACAACAATCAGCCCCAGCATTTT

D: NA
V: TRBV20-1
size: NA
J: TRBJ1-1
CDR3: CSALASTEAFF
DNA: TGCAGTGCTTTAGCCTCCACTGAAGCTTTCTTT

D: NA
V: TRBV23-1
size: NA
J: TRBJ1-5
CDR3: CASSQTGTYSNQPQHF
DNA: TGCGCCAGCAGTCAAACAGGGACGTATAGCAATCAGCCCCAGCATTTT

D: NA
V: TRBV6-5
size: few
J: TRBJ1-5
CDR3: CASSPQVYSNQPQHF
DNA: TGTGCCAGCAGCCCCCAGGTATATAGCAATCAGCCCCAGCATTTT

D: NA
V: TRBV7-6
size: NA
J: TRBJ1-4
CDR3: CASTTLGGGEKLFF
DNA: TGTGCCAGCACCACTTTGGGAGGGGGAGAAAAACTGTTTTTT

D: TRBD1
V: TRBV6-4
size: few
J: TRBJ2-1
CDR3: CASTIGTGTFNEQFF
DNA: TGTGCCAGCACGATCGGGACAGGGACTTTCAATGAGCAGTTCTTC

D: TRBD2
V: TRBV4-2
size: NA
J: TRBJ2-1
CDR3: CASSRGLAGNEQFF
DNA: TGTGCCAGCAGCCGGGGACTAGCCGGCAATGAGCAGTTCTTC

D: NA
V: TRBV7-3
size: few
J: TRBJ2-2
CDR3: CASSLMARVNTGELFF
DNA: TGTGCCAGCAGCTTAATGGCGAGGGTGAACACCGGGGAGCTGTTTTTT